This TCR beta chain was recovered during a study of T cells in Graves' hyperthyroidism and ophthalmopathy (dated by TCRdb to about 2019). Notes on the research overall: Peripheral blood samples were taken at initial diagnosis, before any treatment was given. To identify TCR V-J signatures that set the groups apart, the researchers used a discovery cohort of 100 patients, made up of 40 to 45 with Graves' ophthalmopathy and about 60 with stable Graves' hyperthyroidism. Whether ophthalmopathy could be predicted prospectively was tested in an independent validation cohort made up of 18 hyperthyroidism patients plus 17 patients who later progressed to ophthalmopathy. The 95 to 100 discovery patients were divided at random into training and test sets in a 7:3 ratio. In addition, the study compared T-cell repertoires in thyroid tissue and in blood from about six Graves' hyperthyroidism patients. Following sampling, methimazole starting at 30 mg daily was given to hyperthyroidism patients, and high-dose intravenous methylprednisolone was given to ophthalmopathy patients. The paper describes TCR Vbeta CDR3 sequencing of 140 or so peripheral blood samples, made up of some 40 ophthalmopathy patients, around 78 hyperthyroidism patients and roughly 17 progressor patients. Here is what the overall study found, with its caveats: Sample size was not statistically predetermined, and blinding of investigators to group allocation was not performed. During validation, the model predicted progression to ophthalmopathy a median of roughly 7.1 months ahead of onset, with almost 71% sensitivity and more than 72% specificity. Ophthalmopathy was separated from stable hyperthyroidism by a 13 V-J signature model, with 87.88% sensitivity and just over 81% specificity obtained in cross-validation and 80%/75% obtained in testing. Most expanded thyroid clonotypes (frequency above 0.001) were also detected in blood, suggesting blood repertoires may reflect thyroid immune responses.

Stable Graves' hyperthyroidism was defined as the absence of progression to ophthalmopathy over 18 months of follow-up. Hyperthyroidism patients were newly diagnosed, with disease duration under 2 months, and aged 18 to 65 years. Any patient with an uncontrolled infection, another autoimmune disease, pregnancy or lactation was excluded. Clinical symptoms, serum thyroxine and TRAb, thyroid ultrasound, and orbital computed tomography formed the basis for the diagnoses. PBMCs were separated from 7.5 to 10 ml of fresh peripheral blood using Ficoll-Paque density gradient centrifugation. Total RNA was extracted using Trizol reagent, and RNA quality was assessed on an Agilent 2100 Bioanalyzer. The TCR beta CDR3 regions were amplified from the RNA transcripts. A first-round RT-PCR of the TCR CDR3 used the HTBI primer set with the Qiagen OneStep RT-PCR kit. Libraries were constructed in a second round of multiplex PCR, after which size selection and purification were carried out. Sequencing of the libraries was done on an Illumina HiSeq2000 using paired-end 100 bp reads. As for how the authors treated the data: SOAPnuke was used to process the raw data, with reads discarded if the reads contained adapters or uncalled bases, had a mean Phred below 15, or lacked an exact constant-primer or identifier match. High-quality paired reads were merged with COPE v1.2.5, and unique nucleotide sequences were defined as clonotypes. MiTCR v1.1 was used to align clonotypes to the IMGT TRBV, TRBD and TRBJ reference segments. Analysis was restricted to V-J combinations with a frequency above 0.0001, which covered 98% to 99.2% of repertoires. A TCS score was defined as the ratio of F50 (clonal expansion) to E x V (chaos), with BLOSUM62-based TCRdist applied between CDR3 peptides within each V-J. Welch's t-statistics and random forest reduced approximately 520 V-J features to 13, which were used in a naive Bayes classifier (R e1071). TCRdb handled the public reads itself, with Q25 trimming in fastp and clone calling in MiXCR, and kept productive beta chains. Merged by CDR3 protein, the rows form single entries marked with the most common genes and DNA. TCRdb's processing, not the authors' own work, is the source of the V and J calls. Counted in this sample were 250,000 to 300,000 distinct CDR3 sequences; roughly an eighth of them appeared once. In total, the top ten clones hold around 8% of the sample.

This clonotype occurred many times. This receptor's antigen is unknown. No much larger clonotype is one base removed from it; base qualities were not supplied. V and J are trimmed by 7 bases and 4 bases, and the gene matches miss 5 bases of the junction. The CDR3 spans 13 residues, from the cysteine through the phenylalanine. The entry retains the CDR3 DNA only, 39 bases that are in frame from base 1. The germline V gene provides CDR1 MDHEN and CDR2 SYDVKM. Sequenced input: blood. The receptor was derived from a woman in her thirties or forties with Graves' hyperthyroidism. The chain employs TRBV28 and TRBJ2-5; 8 middle bases align to TRBD2. At the DNA level, the sequence is TGTGCCAGCACCCGGGGGGGGAGAGAGACCCAGTACTTC. It is translated as CASTRGGRETQYF.